This passage covers 8 T cell receptor beta chains from one sample sequenced in a study of early T cells in non-severe SARS-CoV-2 infection. TCRdb itself ran the 5' RACE reads through MiXCR, one entry per CDR3 protein. The table lists roughly 100,000 distinct CDR3 sequences, about 12% of them singletons. Sequencing input: whole blood. All receptors come from an adult who was a healthcare worker with PCR-confirmed SARS-CoV-2 infection or an uninfected control (not recorded which).

A word on this clonotype: A much larger clone lies a single base off, so this may be a read error. The gene calls are TRBV6-1 and TRBJ2-2; D is uncertain. Trimming took 3 bases from V and 6 from J, leaving 11 bases between them. The CDR3 totals 14 residues. Germline values: CDR1 MNHNS, CDR2 SASEGT. The CDR3 protein is CASSESGESGELFF. CDR3 coding DNA: TGTGCCAGCAGTGAGTCGGGCGAATCCGGGGAGCTGTTTTTT.

The genes are TRBV7-9 and TRBJ2-7; no clear D gene. The CDR3 is 11 residues long. V lost 5 bases, J lost 6 bases, and 8 bases lay in between. Germline CDR1 and CDR2: SEHNR and FQNEAQ (reference sequence). In DNA, the CDR3 is TGTGCCAGCAGCAACCCAACCGAGCAGTACTTC. This codes for CASSNPTEQYF.

This clonotype came up a few times. V is TRBV10-2 and J is TRBJ2-7, with D tentatively TRBD1 (6 bases). The CDR3 extends over 15 amino acids. The V gene lost 3 bases and the J gene lost 7 bases, with 19 bases spanning the gap. Per germline, CDR1 WSHSY and CDR2 SAAADI. The CDR3 here is CASSDSQAPRGEQYF. CDR3 DNA sequence: TGCGCCAGCAGTGACTCACAGGCCCCGAGGGGGGAGCAGTACTTC.

This clonotype was seen once. The chain joins TRBV3-1 to TRBJ2-2; D unresolved. The CDR3 covers 11 residues. The germline V and J ends were trimmed by 0 bases and 12 bases, with 5 bases remaining between them. Germline lookup yields CDR1 LGHDT and CDR2 YNNKEL (reference sequence). The CDR3 loop is CASSQDRKLFF. CDR3 DNA sequence: TGTGCCAGCAGCCAAGATCGGAAGCTGTTTTTT.

Many counts were recorded for this clonotype. The genes are TRBV6-6 and TRBJ2-3; 9 positions match TRBD2. The V and J ends lost 2 bases and 5 bases, in that order; junction bases with no gene match: 5. The V gene's germline CDR1 is MNHNY and CDR2 SVGAGI (reference sequence). The CDR3 runs 15 residues. The CDR3 nucleotides are TGTGCCAGCAGTTACCTAGCGGGAAGTAGAGATACGCAGTATTTT. Translation gives CASSYLAGSRDTQYF.

This clonotype has more than one count but fewer than ten. This rearrangement joins TRBV12-3 or TRBV12-4 to TRBJ1-5, with D possibly matching TRBD1 (6 bases). This CDR3 region has 14 residues. The V gene lost 9 bases and the J gene lost 1 base, with 13 bases spanning the gap. In nucleotides, the CDR3 is TGTGCCAGTCATCTCAGGGGAAGCAATCAGCCCCAGCATTTT. Its protein is CASHLRGSNQPQHF.

This clonotype appeared a few times. This sequence joins TRBV7-2 and TRBJ2-5; D remains unclear. V lost 5 bases, J lost 3 bases, and 10 bases lay in between. The CDR3 is 13 amino acids. The V gene's germline CDR1 is SGHTA and CDR2 FQGNSA. In DNA form, the CDR3 reads TGTGCCAGCAGCAGAACTCGAGAAGAGACCCAGTACTTC. This translates into CASSRTREETQYF.

This clonotype was recorded at least ten times. This chain links TRBV25-1 with TRBJ2-3; 7 bases are shared with TRBD2. The CDR3 extends over 17 amino acids. V was pared by 2 bases and J by 2 bases, with 10 bases of the junction left unmatched. Germline CDR1 and CDR2: MGHDK and SYGVNS. The CDR3 DNA follows: TGTGCCAGCAGTGAAGGATTAAAGCGGGGAGACACAGATACGCAGTATTTT. This sequence encodes CASSEGLKRGDTDTQYF.